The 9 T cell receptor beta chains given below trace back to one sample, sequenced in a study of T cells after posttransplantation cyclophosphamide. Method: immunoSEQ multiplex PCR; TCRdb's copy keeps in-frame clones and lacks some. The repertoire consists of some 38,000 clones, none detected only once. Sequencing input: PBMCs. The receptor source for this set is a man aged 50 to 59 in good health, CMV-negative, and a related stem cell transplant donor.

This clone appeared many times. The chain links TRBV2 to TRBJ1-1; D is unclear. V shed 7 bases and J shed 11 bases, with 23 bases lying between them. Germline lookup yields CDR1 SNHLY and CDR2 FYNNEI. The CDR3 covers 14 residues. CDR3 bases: TGTGCCAGCATTTCGGAGGCCGCGGGTTGGGAGGCTTTCTTT. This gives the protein CASISEAAGWEAFF.

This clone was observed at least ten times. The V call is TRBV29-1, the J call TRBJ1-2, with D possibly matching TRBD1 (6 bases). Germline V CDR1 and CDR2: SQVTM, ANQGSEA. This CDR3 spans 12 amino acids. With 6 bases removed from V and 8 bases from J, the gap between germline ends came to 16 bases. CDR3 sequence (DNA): TGCAGCGTGTTCGAGGGGGGGCAAGGCTACACCTTC. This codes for CSVFEGGQGYTF. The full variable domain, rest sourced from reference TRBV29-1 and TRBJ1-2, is SAVISQKPSRDICQRGTSLTIQCQVDSQVTMMFWYRQQPGQSLTLIATANQGSEATYESGFVIDKFPISRPNLTFSTLTVSNMSPEDSSIYLCSVFEGGQGYTFGSGTRLTVV.

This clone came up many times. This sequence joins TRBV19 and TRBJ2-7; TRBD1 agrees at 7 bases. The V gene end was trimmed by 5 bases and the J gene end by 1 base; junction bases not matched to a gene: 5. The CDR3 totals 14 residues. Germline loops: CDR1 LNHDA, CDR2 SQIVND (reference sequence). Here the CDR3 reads CASSQGDLSYEQYF. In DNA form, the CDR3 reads TGTGCCAGTAGTCAGGGGGACCTATCCTACGAGCAGTACTTC.

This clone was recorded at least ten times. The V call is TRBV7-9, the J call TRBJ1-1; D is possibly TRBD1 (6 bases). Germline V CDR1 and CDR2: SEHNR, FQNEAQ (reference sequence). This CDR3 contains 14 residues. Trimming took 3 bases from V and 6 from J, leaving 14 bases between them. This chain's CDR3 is CASSLHSGGSEAFF. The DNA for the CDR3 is TGTGCCAGCAGCTTGCACTCGGGGGGCTCTGAAGCTTTCTTT. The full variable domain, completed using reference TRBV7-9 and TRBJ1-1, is DTGVSQNPRHKITKRGQNVTFRCDPISEHNRLYWYRQTLGQGPEFLTYFQNEAQLEKSRLLSDRFSAERPKGSFSTLEIQRTEQGDSAMYLCASSLHSGGSEAFFGQGTRLTVV.

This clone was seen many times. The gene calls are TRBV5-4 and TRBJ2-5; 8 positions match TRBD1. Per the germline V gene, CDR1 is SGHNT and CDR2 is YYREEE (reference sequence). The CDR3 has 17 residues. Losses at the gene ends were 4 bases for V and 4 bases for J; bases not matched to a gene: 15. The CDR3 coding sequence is TGTGCCAGCAGCCGACTTACACCAGGGGGCGCCTCAGAGACCCAGTACTTC. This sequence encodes CASSRLTPGGASETQYF.

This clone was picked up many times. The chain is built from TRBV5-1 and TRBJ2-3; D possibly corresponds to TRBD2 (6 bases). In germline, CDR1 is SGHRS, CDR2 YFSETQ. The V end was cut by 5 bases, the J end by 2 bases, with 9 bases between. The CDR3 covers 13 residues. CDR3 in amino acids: CASRRDDTDTQYF. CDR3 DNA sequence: TGCGCCAGCAGGCGGGATGACACAGATACGCAGTATTTT.

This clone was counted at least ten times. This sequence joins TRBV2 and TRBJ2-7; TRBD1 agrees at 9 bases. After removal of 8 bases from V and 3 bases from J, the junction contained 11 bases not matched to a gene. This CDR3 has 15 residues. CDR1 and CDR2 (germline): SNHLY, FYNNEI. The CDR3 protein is CASRPLGTGLYEQYF. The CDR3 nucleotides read TGTGCCAGCCGGCCCCTCGGGACAGGGCTCTACGAGCAGTACTTC.

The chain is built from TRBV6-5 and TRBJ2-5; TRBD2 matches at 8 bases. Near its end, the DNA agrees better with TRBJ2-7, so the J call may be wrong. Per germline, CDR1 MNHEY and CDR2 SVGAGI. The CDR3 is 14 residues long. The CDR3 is CASLSPGLVSEQYF. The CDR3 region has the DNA TGTGCCAGCCTAAGCCCGGGACTAGTTTCCGAGCAGTACTTC.

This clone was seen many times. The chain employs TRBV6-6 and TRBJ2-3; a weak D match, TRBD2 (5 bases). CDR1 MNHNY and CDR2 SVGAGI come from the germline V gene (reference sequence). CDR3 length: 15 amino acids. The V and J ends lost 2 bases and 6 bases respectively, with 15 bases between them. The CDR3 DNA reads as TGTGCCAGCAGTTACGACACCCATAGAGGGGATACGCAGTATTTT. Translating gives CASSYDTHRGDTQYF.